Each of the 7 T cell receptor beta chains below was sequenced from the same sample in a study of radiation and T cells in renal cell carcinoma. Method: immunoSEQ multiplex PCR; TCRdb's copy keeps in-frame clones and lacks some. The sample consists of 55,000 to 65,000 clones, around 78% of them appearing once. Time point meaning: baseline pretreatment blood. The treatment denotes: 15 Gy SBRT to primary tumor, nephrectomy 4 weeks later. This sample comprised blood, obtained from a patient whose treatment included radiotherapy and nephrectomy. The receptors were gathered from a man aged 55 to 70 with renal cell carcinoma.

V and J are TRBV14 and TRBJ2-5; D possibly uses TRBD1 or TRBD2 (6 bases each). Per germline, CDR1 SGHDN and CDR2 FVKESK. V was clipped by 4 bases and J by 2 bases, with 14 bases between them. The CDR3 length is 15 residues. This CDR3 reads CASSPRGGRQETQYF. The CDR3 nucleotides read TGTGCCAGCAGCCCCCGAGGGGGGCGGCAAGAGACCCAGTACTTC.

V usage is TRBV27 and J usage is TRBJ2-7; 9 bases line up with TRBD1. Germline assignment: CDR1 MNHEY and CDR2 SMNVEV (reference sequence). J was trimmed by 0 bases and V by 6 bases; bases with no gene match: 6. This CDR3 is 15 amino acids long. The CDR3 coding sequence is TGTGCCAGCAGCCGCGGGACAGGGAGCTCCTACGAGCAGTACTTC. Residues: CASSRGTGSSYEQYF.

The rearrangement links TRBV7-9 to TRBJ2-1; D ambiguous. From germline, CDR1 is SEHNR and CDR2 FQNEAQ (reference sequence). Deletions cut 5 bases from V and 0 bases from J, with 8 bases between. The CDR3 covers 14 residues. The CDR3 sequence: CASSPISSYNEQFF. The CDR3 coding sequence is TGTGCCAGCAGCCCGATCAGCTCCTACAATGAGCAGTTCTTC. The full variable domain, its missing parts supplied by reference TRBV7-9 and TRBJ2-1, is DTGVSQNPRHKITKRGQNVTFRCDPISEHNRLYWYRQTLGQGPEFLTYFQNEAQLEKSRLLSDRFSAERPKGSFSTLEIQRTEQGDSAMYLCASSPISSYNEQFFGPGTRLTVL.

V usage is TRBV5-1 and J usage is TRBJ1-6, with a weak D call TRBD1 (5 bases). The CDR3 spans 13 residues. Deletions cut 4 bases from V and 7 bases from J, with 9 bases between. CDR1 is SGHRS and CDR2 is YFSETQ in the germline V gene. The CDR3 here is CASSTGPNSPLHF. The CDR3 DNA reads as TGCGCCAGCAGCACGGGACCGAATTCACCCCTCCACTTT.

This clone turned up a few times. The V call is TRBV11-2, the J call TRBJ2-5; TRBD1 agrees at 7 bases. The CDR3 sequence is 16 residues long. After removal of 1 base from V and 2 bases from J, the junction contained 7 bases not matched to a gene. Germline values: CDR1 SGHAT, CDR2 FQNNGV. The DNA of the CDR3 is TGTGCCAGCAGCTTAGTCCCGCAGGGGGAACAAGAGACCCAGTACTTC. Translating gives CASSLVPQGEQETQYF. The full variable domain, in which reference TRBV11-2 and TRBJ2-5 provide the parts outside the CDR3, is EAGVAQSPRYKIIEKRQSVAFWCNPISGHATLYWYQQILGQGPKLLIQFQNNGVVDDSQLPKDRFSAERLKGVDSTLKIQPAKLEDSAVYLCASSLVPQGEQETQYFGPGTRLLVL.

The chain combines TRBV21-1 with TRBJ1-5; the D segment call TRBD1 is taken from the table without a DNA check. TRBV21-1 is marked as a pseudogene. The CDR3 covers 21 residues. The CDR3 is CASSKEWSGTGGAGGNQPQHF. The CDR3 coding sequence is TGTGCCAGCAGCAAAGAGTGGTCGGGGACAGGGGGCGCGGGGGGCAATCAGCCCCAGCATTTT.

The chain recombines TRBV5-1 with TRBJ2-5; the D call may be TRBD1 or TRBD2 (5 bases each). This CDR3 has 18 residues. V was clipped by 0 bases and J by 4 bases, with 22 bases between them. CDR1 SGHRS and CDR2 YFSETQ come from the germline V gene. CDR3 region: CASSLAGISGPSGETQYF. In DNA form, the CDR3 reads TGCGCCAGCAGCTTGGCGGGAATTTCGGGACCCTCAGGAGAGACCCAGTACTTC.